The clone carrying this T cell receptor (beta chain) has more than one count but fewer than ten. Germline is not matched at one junction end, which may reflect a read error. This sample stems from a study of blood T cell repertoires in COVID-19. At the level of the study: Sites across the United States, Italy and Spain contributed samples from acute and convalescent COVID-19. T cells, B-cell-depleted T cells, or PBMCs supplied cDNA or gDNA.

The length of the CDR3 is 12 residues. Method: immunoSEQ multiplex PCR; TCRdb's copy keeps in-frame clones and lacks some. The table shows about 150,000 clones, with around 85% occurring only once. The sequenced sample consisted of peripheral blood. The chain is built from TRBV12-3 or TRBV12-4 and TRBJ1-5; a weak D match, TRBD1 (6 bases). The receptor's source is a woman between 70 and 85 years old with acute or convalescent COVID-19. CDR3: CASSPQQGSSIF. CDR3 coding DNA: TGTGCCAGCAGTCCACAACAGGGTTCCTCTATCTTT.